The entry that follows covers one T cell receptor beta chain sequence. Its antigen is not known. The unexposed donors gave CD4+ T cells in about 2011-2018, prior to COVID-19. The cells were cultured for about ten days before CD4+ T cells were isolated. Sequencing used immunoSEQ multiplex PCR; TCRdb keeps in-frame clones, though not all of them. Among 10,000 to 13,000 clones listed, roughly 84% were seen once. The data were obtained in a study of CD4 T cells in relation to SARS-CoV-2 and coronaviruses. Overall study: TCR beta CDR3s were sequenced after roughly ten-day antigen culture of PBMCs.

Trimming took off 2 bases at V and 2 bases at J, with 12 bases between the two ends. CDR3 length equals 15 residues. Germline CDR1 reads MNHNS; CDR2 reads SASEGT. Study-wide results and limits: Monoreactive clones expanded significantly more to SARS-CoV-2 than crossreactive clones did. Samples before the pandemic and after infection were not matched within any donor.

This TCR was sampled from a human donor in good health. The V call is TRBV6-1, the J call TRBJ2-5, with D perhaps TRBD1 or TRBD2 (5 bases each). The specimen sequenced was CD4+ T cells from PBMCs, cultured in vitro. DNA of the CDR3: TGTGCCAGCAGTGAATTAGGGACGGGTCAAGAGACCCAGTACTTC. It encodes CASSELGTGQETQYF.